This T cell receptor (beta chain) was recovered during a study of T cells expressing NK-cell markers. Study-wide results and limits: Evidence did not settle whether expanded NKG2C+ T cell clones targeted HCMV. In several donors, dominant clonotypes made up 28.3-60.1% of CD3+CD56-NKG2C+ cells.

TCRdb reanalyzed the 5' RACE reads and collapses them to one entry per CDR3 protein, without DNA. The listing contains approximately 420,000 distinct CDR3 sequences. With respect to this clonotype: The antigen remains undetermined.

This receptor was identified in a woman between 45 and 65 years old in good health. The sequenced sample consisted of blood T cells: a sorted CD56 or NKG2C T cell subset, CD4+ or CD8+ T cells, or bulk PBMC T cells (not recorded which).

The CDR3 loop is CSAMGLAREQYF. The chain recombines TRBV20-1 with TRBJ2-7; TCRdb's assignment of TRBD2 cannot be checked, as there is no DNA. There are 12 residues in the CDR3. Per the germline V gene, CDR1 is DFQATT and CDR2 is SNEGSKA (reference sequence).